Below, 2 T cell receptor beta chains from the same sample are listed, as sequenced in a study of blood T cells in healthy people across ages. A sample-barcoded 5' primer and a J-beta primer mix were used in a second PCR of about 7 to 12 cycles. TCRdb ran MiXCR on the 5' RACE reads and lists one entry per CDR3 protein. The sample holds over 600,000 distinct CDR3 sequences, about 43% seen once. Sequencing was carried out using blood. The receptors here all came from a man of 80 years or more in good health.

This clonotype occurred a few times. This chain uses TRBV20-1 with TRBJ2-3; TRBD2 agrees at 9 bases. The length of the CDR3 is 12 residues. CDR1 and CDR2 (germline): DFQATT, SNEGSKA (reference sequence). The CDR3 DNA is TGCGCCTGCGGGGGGGAGTCAGATACGCAGTATTTT. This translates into CACGGESDTQYF.

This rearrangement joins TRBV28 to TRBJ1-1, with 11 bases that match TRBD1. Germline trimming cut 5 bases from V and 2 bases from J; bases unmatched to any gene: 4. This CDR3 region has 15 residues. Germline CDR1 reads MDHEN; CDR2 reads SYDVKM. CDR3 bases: TGTGCCAGCAGTGGACAGGGGGCGCCTAACACTGAAGCTTTCTTT. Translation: CASSGQGAPNTEAFF.